Following are 24 T cell receptor beta chains from one sample sequenced in a study of blood T cell repertoires in COVID-19. Method: immunoSEQ multiplex PCR; TCRdb's copy keeps in-frame clones and lacks some. The sample carries fewer than 500,000 clones, approximately 90% recorded once. Sequencing was carried out using peripheral blood. The receptors originated from a woman aged 25-40 years with acute or convalescent COVID-19.

This chain connects TRBV2 to TRBJ1-5; a weak D match, TRBD1 (6 bases). V gave up 6 bases and J gave up 0 bases, with 24 bases separating them. The germline CDR1 and CDR2 sequences are SNHLY and FYNNEI. The CDR3 has 19 residues. The CDR3 protein is CASRGAADRGIYSNQPQHF. The CDR3 region has the DNA TGTGCCAGCAGGGGGGCGGCGGACAGAGGTATTTATAGCAATCAGCCCCAGCATTTT.

The V gene is TRBV28, the J gene TRBJ1-5, with a weak D call TRBD1 (5 bases). Germline lookup yields CDR1 MDHEN and CDR2 SYDVKM. This CDR3 contains 16 residues. V dropped 6 bases and J dropped 1 base, with 16 bases sitting between them. As DNA, the CDR3 is TGTGCCAGCAGGGCTCCCGGTCAGGGAAGCAATCAGCCCCAGCATTTT. This translates into CASRAPGQGSNQPQHF.

This clone showed up just a few times. This rearrangement joins TRBV4-1 to TRBJ1-3; D call uncertain. The CDR3 is made up of 15 amino acids. The germline V gene has CDR1 MGHRA and CDR2 YSYEKL. Trimming took off 0 bases at V and 0 bases at J, with 6 bases between the two ends. CDR3 nucleotide sequence: TGCGCCAGCAGCCAAGAAAGAGTCTCTGGAAACACCATATATTTT. Its protein is CASSQERVSGNTIYF.

The rearrangement joins TRBV3-1 (or the pseudogene TRBV3-2) to TRBJ2-2, with a tentative D call TRBD2 (6 bases). This CDR3 has 15 amino acids. Trimming took 4 bases from V and 4 from J, leaving 13 bases between them. Germline values: CDR1 LGHDT, CDR2 YNNKEL (reference sequence). The CDR3 coding sequence is TGTGCCAGCAGCCGGAGGGGCTTCAGCACCGGGGAGCTGTTTTTT. It specifies CASSRRGFSTGELFF.

This clone was detected once. The chain has TRBV7-3 and TRBJ2-7, with D tentatively TRBD1 (6 bases). CDR3 size: 13 residues. V shed 3 bases and J shed 4 bases, with 10 bases lying between them. From germline, CDR1 is SGHTA and CDR2 FQGTGA. CDR3 sequence: CASSFDQGYEQYF. CDR3 bases: TGTGCCAGCAGCTTCGATCAGGGGTACGAGCAGTACTTC.

This rearrangement joins TRBV15 to TRBJ2-1; TRBD2 aligns across 14 bases. CDR1 and CDR2 from the germline V gene are LNHNV and YYDKDF (reference sequence). The ends lost 0 bases at V and 6 bases at J; junction bases unmatched: 10. The CDR3 contains 19 residues. CDR3 in DNA: TGTGCCACCAGCAGAGACCGTGGGACTAGCGGGGGCCCGGGCAATGAGCAGTTCTTC. This gives the protein CATSRDRGTSGGPGNEQFF. The full variable domain, with the rest looked up from reference TRBV15 and TRBJ2-1, is DAMVIQNPRYQVTQFGKPVTLSCSQTLNHNVMYWYQQKSSQAPKLLFHYYDKDFNNEADTPDNFQSRRPNTSFCFLDIRSPGLGDTAMYLCATSRDRGTSGGPGNEQFFGPGTRLTVL.

The chain combines TRBV6-5 with TRBJ2-7; 11 nucleotides align to TRBD2. J lost 2 bases, V lost 6 bases, and 3 bases had no gene match. CDR3 length: 14 amino acids. Germline loops: CDR1 MNHEY, CDR2 SVGAGI. The CDR3 bases are TGTGCCAGCAGCCGTAGCGGGGGGGCCTACGAGCAGTACTTC. It is translated as CASSRSGGAYEQYF.

This chain connects TRBV5-8 to TRBJ2-3; tentative D call: TRBD1 (5 bases). V was shortened by 0 bases and J by 5 bases, with 13 bases between the two germline ends. CDR3 length equals 15 residues. CDR1 and CDR2 from the germline V gene are SGHTS and YDEGEE. The CDR3: CASSLARRVEDTQYF. In nucleotides, the CDR3 is TGTGCCAGCAGCTTGGCCCGCAGGGTAGAAGATACGCAGTATTTT.

The CDR3 nucleotides are TGCGCCAGCATGGCGTTTGGGGGGATCGATGAGCAGTTCTTC. This encodes CASMAFGGIDEQFF. V usage is TRBV10-2 and J usage is TRBJ2-1, with D tentatively TRBD2 (6 bases). V lost 7 bases, J lost 8 bases, and 18 bases lay in between. Germline CDR1 is WSHSY and CDR2 is SAAADI. The CDR3 runs 14 residues.

This chain uses TRBV7-3 with TRBJ2-2; 8 bases are a match to TRBD1. The germline V gene encodes CDR1 SGHTA and CDR2 FQGTGA. The ends lost 3 bases at V and 4 bases at J; junction bases unmatched: 4. The CDR3 runs 15 residues. The CDR3 here is CASSFITGGTGELFF. The CDR3 DNA reads as TGTGCCAGCAGCTTTATCACAGGGGGCACCGGGGAGCTGTTTTTT. The whole variable domain, filled in from reference TRBV7-3 and TRBJ2-2, reads GAGVSQTPSNKVTEKGKYVELRCDPISGHTALYWYRQSLGQGPEFLIYFQGTGAADDSGLPNDRFFAVRPEGSVSTLKIQRTERGDSAVYLCASSFITGGTGELFFGEGSRLTVL.

The V call is TRBV5-6, the J call TRBJ2-1; 9 bases are shared with TRBD1. Germline V gene data show CDR1 as SGHDT and CDR2 as YYEEEE. The CDR3 consists of 19 residues. V lost 5 bases and J lost 1; bases outside the gene matches: 16. CDR3 sequence reads: CASSGFGQGKVRSYNEQFF. The DNA of the CDR3 is TGTGCCAGCAGTGGCTTTGGACAGGGGAAGGTTAGGTCCTACAATGAGCAGTTCTTC. Full variable domain (missing parts from reference TRBV5-6 and TRBJ2-1): DAGVTQSPTHLIKTRGQQVTLRCSPKSGHDTVSWYQQALGQGPQFIFQYYEEEERQRGNFPDRFSGHQFPNYSSELNVNALLLGDSALYLCASSGFGQGKVRSYNEQFFGPGTRLTVL.

The rearrangement joins TRBV7-2 to TRBJ1-5, with D possibly matching TRBD1 (5 bases). Germline lookup yields CDR1 SGHTA and CDR2 FQGNSA. Trimming removed 0 bases from V and 7 bases from J, with 10 bases in between. The CDR3 is 14 amino acids. Written as DNA, the CDR3 is TGTGCCAGCAGCTTAGCCCAGGGTAGCCAGCCCCAGCATTTT. It yields the protein CASSLAQGSQPQHF.

The rearrangement uses TRBV30 and TRBJ1-6, with D hard to call. The length of the CDR3 is 15 residues. Germline assignment: CDR1 GTSNPN and CDR2 SVGIG (reference sequence). Trimming stripped 3 bases from V and 2 bases from J, with 11 bases between. The CDR3 spells CAWRPVVTYNSPLHF. CDR3 coding DNA: TGTGCCTGGAGGCCAGTGGTCACCTATAATTCACCCCTCCACTTT.

V is TRBV2 and J is TRBJ2-7, with 10 bases lining up with TRBD1. V dropped 3 bases and J dropped 6; count of bases not matched to a gene: 20. The CDR3 has 19 amino acids. CDR1 and CDR2 (germline): SNHLY, FYNNEI. CDR3 protein: CASSEVLTGGAVSPGEQYF. CDR3 nucleotides: TGTGCCAGCAGTGAGGTATTGACAGGGGGCGCGGTATCACCGGGCGAGCAGTACTTC.

V usage is TRBV4-1 and J usage is TRBJ1-3; no firm D call. V lost 4 bases to trimming and J lost 0 bases, with 10 bases between them. CDR1 is MGHRA, CDR2 YSYEKL, per germline. CDR3 length: 15 amino acids. The CDR3 DNA reads TGCGCCAGCAGCCCATGGACTAACTCTGGAAACACCATATATTTT. It is translated as CASSPWTNSGNTIYF.

This chain uses TRBV28 with TRBJ2-1; 11 nucleotides line up with TRBD2. Germline CDR1 is MDHEN and CDR2 is SYDVKM. Trimming cost V 5 bases and J 8 bases; bases outside gene matches: 11. This CDR3 comprises 16 residues. This CDR3 is CASSLPLAGGGYEQFF. CDR3 bases: TGTGCCAGCAGTCTCCCCCTAGCGGGGGGTGGCTATGAGCAGTTCTTC. The full variable domain, rest sourced from reference TRBV28 and TRBJ2-1, is DVKVTQSSRYLVKRTGEKVFLECVQDMDHENMFWYRQDPGLGLRLIYFSYDVKMKEKGDIPEGYSVSREKKERFSLILESASTNQTSMYLCASSLPLAGGGYEQFFGPGTRLTVL.

The chain couples TRBV12-5 to TRBJ1-5; TRBD1 matches 7 bases. Germline lookup yields CDR1 LGHNT and CDR2 FRNRAP. V trimming: 0 bases; J trimming: 5 bases; junction bases outside the gene matches: 7. This CDR3 has 16 residues. The CDR3 protein is CASGLVVRGLYQPQHF. The CDR3, as DNA: TGTGCTAGTGGTTTGGTCGTCAGGGGGTTGTATCAGCCCCAGCATTTT.

The J gene is TRBJ2-6, the V gene TRBV9; D is undetermined. The CDR3 is 17 amino acids. CDR1 is SGDLS and CDR2 is YYNGEE in the germline V gene. The V and J ends lost 0 bases and 0 bases respectively, with 10 bases between them. CDR3 sequence: CASSVVPQVSGANVLTF. In DNA, the CDR3 is TGTGCCAGCAGCGTAGTCCCCCAGGTCTCTGGGGCCAACGTCCTGACTTTC.

V is TRBV10-3 and J is TRBJ1-3, with 8 bases lining up with TRBD1. After removal of 5 bases from V and 2 bases from J, the junction contained 2 bases not matched to a gene. This CDR3 region has 14 residues. Germline loops: CDR1 ENHRY, CDR2 SYGVKD. CDR3 sequence (DNA): TGTGCCATCAGTCCACAGGGGGCTGGAAACACCATATATTTT. It translates to CAISPQGAGNTIYF.

The V and J genes are TRBV2 and TRBJ2-7, with D hard to call. The CDR3 is 13 amino acids. V shed 6 bases and J shed 3 bases, with 12 bases lying between them. Per germline, CDR1 SNHLY and CDR2 FYNNEI. CDR3 in amino acids: CASSETRFYEQYF. DNA for the CDR3: TGTGCCAGCAGCGAAACAAGATTCTACGAGCAGTACTTC.

The chain carries TRBV19 and TRBJ2-7; 9 nucleotides line up with TRBD1. CDR3 length: 13 residues. The germline CDR1 and CDR2 sequences are LNHDA and SQIVND (reference sequence). Losses at the gene ends were 4 bases for V and 4 bases for J; bases not matched to a gene: 2. The CDR3 sequence is CASSKDRGYEQYF. The CDR3 nucleotides are TGTGCCAGTAGTAAAGACAGGGGGTACGAGCAGTACTTC.

The chain has TRBV4-1 and TRBJ2-3; the match to TRBD2 covers 8 bases. CDR3 length equals 17 residues. Germline loops: CDR1 MGHRA, CDR2 YSYEKL. V was pared by 1 base and J by 2 bases, with 8 bases of the junction left unmatched. CDR3 protein: CASSQGGGAGVTDTQYF. CDR3 in DNA: TGCGCCAGCAGCCAAGGCGGAGGAGCGGGGGTCACAGATACGCAGTATTTT.

The CDR3 protein is CATSRDRGRLDTQYF. CDR3 sequence (DNA): TGTGCCACCAGCAGAGATCGGGGAAGGTTGGATACGCAGTATTTT. This chain uses TRBV15 with TRBJ2-3, with D maybe TRBD2 (5 bases). Germline-derived CDR1 and CDR2 are LNHNV and YYDKDF (reference sequence). The CDR3 is 15 amino acids. Trimming pared 0 bases from V and 6 bases from J, leaving 13 bases between.

This clone was found once. The V call is TRBV27, the J call TRBJ2-3; D remains unclear. CDR1 MNHEY and CDR2 SMNVEV come from the germline V gene (reference sequence). This CDR3 contains 13 residues. V gave up 5 bases and J gave up 4 bases, with 10 bases separating them. The CDR3: CASSLDTSDTQYF. The DNA for the CDR3 is TGTGCCAGCAGTCTCGACACGTCAGATACGCAGTATTTT.